Presented here are 10 T cell receptor beta chains from one specimen sequenced in a study of T-cell memory formation after mild COVID-19. TCRdb reanalysed the 5' RACE reads using MiXCR and keeps one entry per CDR3 protein. Of 250,000 to 350,000 distinct CDR3 sequences in the sample, around a sixth are singletons; the top ten hold over 20%. Sequenced sample: PBMCs or a T cell subset sorted from them (not recorded which). The receptors stem from a man aged 18 to 35 who had mild COVID-19 (a few samples of this study predate the infection). Cell type and time point are not known.

The chain links TRBV4-3 to TRBJ2-5; 12 positions agree with TRBD1. J was trimmed by 4 bases and V by 0 bases; bases with no gene match: 9. The CDR3 covers 18 residues. Germline-derived CDR1 and CDR2 are LGHNA and YSLEER. The CDR3 loop reads CASSQDTPGTGGTETQYF. The CDR3 DNA sequence: TGCGCCAGCAGCCAAGATACACCCGGGACAGGGGGCACAGAGACCCAGTACTTC.

This clonotype was picked up a small number of times. The chain links TRBV4-1 to TRBJ2-1; D remains ambiguous. The CDR3 totals 13 residues. CDR1 and CDR2 (germline): MGHRA, YSYEKL. Trimming took 0 bases from V and 5 from J, leaving 5 bases between them. As DNA, the CDR3 is TGCGCCAGCAGCCAAGAAGCTCACAATGAGCAGTTCTTC. Its translation: CASSQEAHNEQFF.

This clonotype was detected only a few times. The V call is TRBV5-6, the J call TRBJ1-3; tentatively, D is TRBD1 (5 bases). This CDR3 is built from 16 residues. The germline gives CDR1 SGHDT, CDR2 YYEEEE. With 3 bases removed from V and 2 bases from J, the gap between germline ends came to 15 bases. CDR3 sequence: CASSSKDRYAGNTIYF. The CDR3 DNA reads TGTGCCAGCAGCTCGAAAGACAGATATGCTGGAAACACCATATATTTT.

The V gene is TRBV9, the J gene TRBJ1-1; maybe TRBD1 (5 bases). Per germline, CDR1 SGDLS and CDR2 YYNGEE. The CDR3 sequence is 13 residues long. Trimming cost V 2 bases and J 0 bases, with 5 bases left between them. This CDR3 is CASSVRVNTEAFF. CDR3 bases: TGTGCCAGCAGCGTCAGGGTGAACACTGAAGCTTTCTTT. The full variable domain, completed using reference TRBV9 and TRBJ1-1, is DSGVTQTPKHLITATGQRVTLRCSPRSGDLSVYWYQQSLDQGLQFLIQYYNGEERAKGNILERFSAQQFPDLHSELNLSSLELGDSALYFCASSVRVNTEAFFGQGTRLTVV.

The chain is built from TRBV28 and TRBJ2-5; D may be TRBD2 (6 bases). V was pared by 6 bases and J by 5 bases, with 13 bases between. The CDR3 consists of 13 residues. The germline V gene has CDR1 MDHEN and CDR2 SYDVKM. The CDR3 DNA sequence: TGTGCCAGCAGGTGGAGGGGCCCGGAGACCCAGTACTTC. Protein: CASRWRGPETQYF.

This clonotype was seen a handful of times. The chain carries TRBV11-2 and TRBJ2-7; D is possibly TRBD1 (5 bases). CDR1 is SGHAT and CDR2 is FQNNGV in the germline V gene. The CDR3 loop spans 11 amino acids. V lost 6 bases and J lost 4, with 7 bases in between. CDR3 DNA sequence: TGTGCCAGCAGAGGGGCATACGAGCAGTACTTC. Translating gives CASRGAYEQYF.

The V call is TRBV20-1, the J call TRBJ1-1; D is undetermined. Germline V CDR1 and CDR2: DFQATT, SNEGSKA (reference sequence). The CDR3 covers 17 residues. Trimming stripped 0 bases from V and 6 bases from J, with 23 bases between. CDR3 residues: CSARDREAGWSGSEAFF. Here the CDR3 DNA reads TGCAGTGCTAGAGATAGGGAAGCAGGCTGGTCGGGCTCTGAAGCTTTCTTT.

This chain joins TRBV29-1 and TRBJ2-7; D may be TRBD1 (5 bases). Germline CDR1 is SQVTM and CDR2 is ANQGSEA. This CDR3 is 13 amino acids long. V shed 3 bases and J shed 2 bases, with 11 bases lying between them. CDR3 DNA: TGCAGCGTTGAGGTTGGACACCCCTACGAGCAGTACTTC. Protein product: CSVEVGHPYEQYF.

This clonotype was detected ten times or more. This chain uses TRBV7-2 with TRBJ2-2; D is perhaps TRBD1 or TRBD2 (5 bases each). This CDR3 comprises 17 residues. The V end lost 6 bases, the J end lost 1 base, and 18 bases lay between the germline ends. Germline CDR1 is SGHTA and CDR2 is FQGNSA. CDR3 nucleotide sequence: TGTGCCAGCAGGTCGTTTGGGACGGATCTGAACACCGGGGAGCTGTTTTTT. Translated, it gives CASRSFGTDLNTGELFF.

V gene TRBV10-3 combines with J gene TRBJ1-4, with TRBD1 matching over 8 bases. The V segment lost 4 bases and the J segment 7 bases; nucleotides outside the gene matches: 5. The CDR3 is 14 amino acids. The germline V gene has CDR1 ENHRY and CDR2 SYGVKD. CDR3 residues: CAISAQGAPEKLFF. For the CDR3, the DNA is TGTGCCATCAGTGCCCAGGGGGCGCCTGAAAAACTGTTTTTT.